The sample holds many counts of the clone carrying this TCR beta chain. Serum thyroxine and TRAb, along with clinical symptoms, thyroid ultrasound and orbital computed tomography, were what diagnosis relied on. V lost 3 bases, J lost 9 bases, and 11 bases stayed unmatched. The CDR3 spans 16 residues. Germline V CDR1 and CDR2: SGHRS, YFSETQ. Amplification from RNA transcripts yielded the TCR beta CDR3 regions. RT-PCR in the first round used HTBI primers; a second-round multiplex PCR followed. TCRdb reprocessed the multiplex PCR reads with MiXCR, giving one entry per CDR3 protein. This sample carries hundreds of thousands of distinct CDR3 sequences, under 25% of them seen once, and the ten largest clones take roughly 3.2%. The data belong to a study of Graves' ophthalmopathy and Graves' hyperthyroidism. Across the study: Researchers obtained peripheral blood at initial diagnosis, before any treatment had begun.

This TCR came from a woman aged 18-29 years with stable Graves' hyperthyroidism. The rearrangement links TRBV5-1 to TRBJ1-6; 8 bases fit TRBD1. The specimen was peripheral blood. The CDR3 reads CASSSLSGTGGSPLHF. In DNA, the CDR3 is TGCGCCAGCAGCTCCCTCTCAGGGACAGGAGGTTCACCCCTCCACTTT.